The source of this T cell receptor (beta chain) is a study of sequential checkpoint blockade in melanoma. Whole-study context: Both treatment sequences were followed by maintenance nivolumab.

The repertoire was sequenced with immunoSEQ multiplex PCR; TCRdb's copy has only in-frame clones and lacks some. The sample shows about 27,000 clones, approximately 80% of them seen only once. V was pared by 5 bases and J by 6 bases, with 13 bases between. The CDR3 is 13 amino acids. The germline V gene encodes CDR1 PRHDT and CDR2 FYEKMQ (reference sequence). The treatment denotes: randomized to nivolumab then ipilimumab (arm A) or the reverse (arm B). No patient had prior DNA-damaging chemotherapy. PBMC sorting kept live CD3+CD8+ cells without CD19 or CD56. V and J are TRBV13 and TRBJ1-1; a possible D gene is TRBD1 (5 bases). This clonotype was obtained from a human donor with melanoma. Specimen: CD8+ T cells sorted from blood (inferred from file names), collected from a patient given nivolumab and ipilimumab in sequence. The CDR3 spells CASSPASGAEAFF. The CDR3 DNA reads TGTGCCAGCAGCCCCGCCTCGGGGGCTGAAGCTTTCTTT.